The rows below give T cell receptor beta chains drawn from one sample of a study of neurological immune-mediated disorders. TCRdb re-called the 5' RACE reads through MiXCR, storing one row per CDR3 protein. The sample lists 55,000 to 75,000 distinct CDR3 sequences; roughly an eighth were seen once. The sample was PBMCs. The receptors here all came from a female donor with HTLV-1-associated myelopathy (HAM/TSP). Each CDR3 is given with its conserved first and last residue. The D gene is left open where the match is weak. The listing skips clone size in some rows; elsewhere it reads once, few, many or a size class.

CDR3 length | J gene | V gene | D gene | clone size | CDR3 protein | CDR3 DNA
21 | TRBJ1-4 | TRBV5-1 | . | . | CASSPDITARGYGATNEKLFF | TGCGCCAGCAGCCCGGATATTACGGCCAGGGGATACGGGGCAACTAATGAAAAACTGTTTTTT
17 | TRBJ2-2 | TRBV11-2 | . | many | CASSKRVVVANTGELFF | TGTGCCAGCAGCAAACGGGTAGTCGTTGCGAACACCGGGGAGCTGTTTTTT
16 | TRBJ1-5 | TRBV5-1 | . | few | CASSLAPGIELQPQHF | TGCGCCAGCAGCTTGGCCCCCGGGATAGAACTTCAGCCCCAGCATTTT
13 | TRBJ1-1 | TRBV27 | . | . | CASSSFTTSGAFF | TGTGCCAGCAGTTCATTTACCACAAGTGGGGCTTTCTTT
15 | TRBJ2-3 | TRBV20-1 | TRBD2 | many | CSARGGGGWSDTQYF | TGCAGTGCTAGAGGGGGCGGGGGTTGGTCAGATACGCAGTATTTT
15 | TRBJ2-3 | TRBV28 | . | many | CASSLGAQGTDTQYF | TGTGCCAGCAGTTTAGGGGCCCAGGGAACAGATACGCAGTATTTT
14 | TRBJ2-2 | TRBV4-2 | . | medium-sized | CASSHGENTGELFF | TGTGCCAGCAGCCACGGGGAGAACACCGGGGAGCTGTTTTTT
11 | TRBJ1-5 | TRBV2 | . | . | CASSEAQPQHF | TGTGCCAGCAGTGAGGCTCAGCCCCAGCATTTT
13 | TRBJ1-1 | TRBV28 | . | many | CASSLWGSTEAFF | TGTGCCAGCAGCCTTTGGGGGTCCACTGAAGCTTTCTTT
20 | TRBJ2-3 | TRBV6-6 | TRBD2 | many | CASSYRLAGGRKSSTDTQYF | TGTGCCAGCAGTTACCGACTAGCGGGGGGGCGAAAATCTAGCACAGATACGCAGTATTTT
14 | TRBJ1-1 | TRBV5-1 | TRBD1 | few | CASSFRDRETEAFF | TGCGCCAGCAGCTTCCGGGACAGGGAGACTGAAGCTTTCTTT
15 | TRBJ2-2 | TRBV9 | . | many | CASSVAAKNTGELFF | TGTGCCAGCAGCGTAGCGGCAAAGAACACCGGGGAGCTGTTTTTT
15 | TRBJ2-5 | TRBV20-1 | . | few | CSARGAGSGKETQYF | TGCAGTGCTCGCGGGGCGGGGTCGGGCAAAGAGACCCAGTACTTC
15 | TRBJ2-2 | TRBV6-2/TRBV6-3 | . | . | CASSFRTSYTGELFF | TGTGCCAGCAGCTTCCGAACCTCTTACACCGGGGAGCTGTTTTTT
13 | TRBJ1-1 | TRBV20-1 | . | . | CSAGRGLDTEAFF | TGCAGCGCTGGTCGGGGTCTGGACACTGAAGCTTTCTTT
13 | TRBJ1-6 | TRBV7-9 | TRBD1 | many | CASSRGQVSTLHF | TGTGCCAGCAGCAGAGGACAGGTTTCGACCCTCCACTTT
14 | TRBJ2-4 | TRBV3-1 | . | few | CASSLRGTKNIQYF | TGTGCCAGCAGCCTTCGGGGGACTAAAAACATTCAGTACTTC
16 | TRBJ2-3 | TRBV28 | . | medium-sized | CASSLTQGIVTDTQYF | TGTGCCAGCAGCCTTACGCAGGGAATAGTCACAGATACGCAGTATTTT
16 | TRBJ2-3 | TRBV9 | TRBD1 | many | CASSVGQVLSTDTQYF | TGTGCCAGCAGCGTCGGACAGGTCTTAAGCACAGATACGCAGTATTTT
16 | TRBJ2-2 | TRBV20-1 | TRBD2 | many | CSASGGGRKNTGELFF | TGCAGTGCTAGTGGGGGGGGGAGAAAAAACACCGGGGAGCTGTTTTTT
16 | TRBJ2-2 | TRBV5-6 | TRBD1 | many | CASTLRRTGGAGELFF | TGTGCCAGCACCCTCCGCCGGACAGGGGGAGCCGGGGAGCTGTTTTTT
14 | TRBJ2-2 | TRBV5-1 | . | many | CASSLVEGPGELFF | TGCGCCAGCAGCTTGGTCGAGGGGCCCGGGGAGCTGTTTTTT
14 | TRBJ1-4 | TRBV6-5 | . | . | CASSQTPNGEKLFF | TGTGCCAGCAGTCAAACACCGAACGGGGAAAAACTGTTTTTT
14 | TRBJ2-3 | TRBV12-3/TRBV12-4 | . | many | CASSQRAKGYTQYF | TGTGCCAGCAGCCAACGGGCCAAGGGGTATACGCAGTATTTT
15 | TRBJ1-1 | TRBV27 | . | . | CASSLHTAMNTEAFF | TGTGCCAGCAGTTTACACACAGCCATGAACACTGAAGCTTTCTTT
14 | TRBJ1-2 | TRBV7-8 | . | many | CASSLTTMDHGYTF | TGTGCCAGCAGCCTCACGACTATGGATCATGGCTACACCTTC
14 | TRBJ2-7 | TRBV9 | TRBD1 | many | CASSTGQGSYEQYF | TGTGCCAGCAGCACGGGACAGGGATCCTACGAGCAGTACTTC
13 | TRBJ1-2 | TRBV24-1 | . | many | CATSDFAGAGYTF | TGTGCCACCAGTGATTTCGCCGGGGCTGGCTACACCTTC
13 | TRBJ2-7 | TRBV11-2 | . | many | CASSLGRTYEQYF | TGTGCCAGCAGCTTAGGCAGGACCTACGAGCAGTACTTC
15 | TRBJ1-5 | TRBV5-1 | . | . | CASSFLSGGNQPQHF | TGCGCCAGCAGCTTCTTATCAGGGGGCAATCAGCCCCAGCATTTT
15 | TRBJ1-6 | TRBV28 | TRBD1 | many | CASHPPGQNNSPLHF | TGTGCCAGCCATCCACCGGGACAGAATAATTCACCCCTCCACTTT
16 | TRBJ2-1 | TRBV20-1 | . | . | CSARPSGLPSYNEQFF | TGCAGTGCTAGACCGTCTGGACTTCCATCCTACAATGAGCAGTTCTTC
16 | TRBJ2-7 | TRBV12-3/TRBV12-4 | . | many | CASSFGQGRLSYEQYF | TGTGCCAGCAGTTTCGGGCAGGGCAGGTTGTCCTACGAGCAGTACTTC
14 | TRBJ1-2 | TRBV5-1 | . | . | CASSLDSSFYGYTF | TGCGCCAGCAGCTTGGACAGCTCATTCTATGGCTACACCTTC
13 | TRBJ1-4 | TRBV2 | . | many | CASRIQGYEKLFF | TGTGCCAGCAGAATCCAGGGGTATGAAAAACTGTTTTTT
13 | TRBJ2-1 | TRBV20-1 | . | many | CSASADTYNEQFF | TGCAGTGCTAGTGCCGACACCTACAATGAGCAGTTCTTC
15 | TRBJ2-2 | TRBV9 | . | many | CASSASSSDTGELFF | TGTGCCAGCAGCGCTTCTAGCAGCGACACCGGGGAGCTGTTTTTT
14 | TRBJ1-1 | TRBV5-1 | . | many | CASSLRQRGTEAFF | TGCGCCAGCAGCTTGAGGCAGAGAGGCACTGAAGCTTTCTTT
14 | TRBJ2-1 | TRBV7-2 | . | many | CASSLGRGQGGQFF | TGTGCCAGCAGCTTAGGCCGGGGGCAGGGAGGGCAGTTCTTC
12 | TRBJ2-7 | TRBV20-1 | . | many | CSAATGSYEQYF | TGCAGTGCGGCCACAGGGTCCTACGAGCAGTACTTC
13 | TRBJ1-6 | TRBV24-1 | . | . | CATSGSYNSPLHF | TGTGCCACCAGTGGTTCCTATAATTCACCCCTCCACTTT